This T cell receptor (beta chain) was recorded in a study of shared clonotypes between healthy human individuals. Overall study results and limits: Among non-shared clonotypes, generation probabilities were lower than among those shared by all four donors. Across subsets, estimated richness was generally greater for naive than for memory populations. In the sorted subsets, rarefaction showed sequencing was incomplete despite large depth.

In the original analysis: ImmunoSEQ supplied junction-only sequences lacking quality scores, so filtering was different. TCRdb's copy holds only in-frame clones and misses some; the assay was immunoSEQ multiplex PCR. The V and J calls and the clone size are those of that table, but D and trimming were determined from the DNA. Of around 1,900,000 clones listed, about 93% are singletons. The CDR3 has 18 residues. Germline values: CDR1 SGHTA, CDR2 FQGTGA. V was clipped by 5 bases and J by 0 bases; unmatched bases: 12. Of note for this clone: Its antigen is not known.

CD45RO-negative CD8 cells positively selected for CCR7 made up the naive population, which excluded terminally differentiated effector memory CD45RA+ cells. The sequence was collected from a young man in good health. Some clones in this sample may be carry-over from other donors' samples. J is TRBJ2-2 and V is TRBV7-3; 7 bases agree with TRBD2. What was sequenced was naive CD8+ T cells from PBMCs. In DNA form, the CDR3 reads TGTGCCAGCAGCCGATCGGGACTACCCCTGGCGAACACCGGGGAGCTGTTTTTT. It encodes CASSRSGLPLANTGELFF.